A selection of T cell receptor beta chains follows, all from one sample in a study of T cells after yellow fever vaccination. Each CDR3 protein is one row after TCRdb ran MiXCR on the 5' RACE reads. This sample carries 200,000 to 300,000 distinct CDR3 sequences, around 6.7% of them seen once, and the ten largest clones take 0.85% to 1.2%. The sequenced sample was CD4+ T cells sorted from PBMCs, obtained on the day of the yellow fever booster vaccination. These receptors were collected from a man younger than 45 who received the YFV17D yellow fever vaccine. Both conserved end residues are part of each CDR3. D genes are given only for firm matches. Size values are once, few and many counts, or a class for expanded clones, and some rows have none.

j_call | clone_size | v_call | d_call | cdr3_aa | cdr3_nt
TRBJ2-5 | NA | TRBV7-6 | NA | CASRPSGTITQYF | TGTGCCAGCAGACCCTCGGGGACAATTACCCAGTACTTC
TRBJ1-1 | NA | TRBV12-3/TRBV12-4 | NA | CASSLELTGNTEAFF | TGTGCCAGCAGCCTTGAGCTGACAGGGAACACTGAAGCTTTCTTT
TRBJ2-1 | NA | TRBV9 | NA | CASSVAESSDEQFF | TGTGCCAGCAGCGTAGCGGAGTCAAGCGATGAGCAGTTCTTC
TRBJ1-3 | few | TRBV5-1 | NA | CASSFDRGNTIYF | TGCGCCAGCAGCTTTGACAGAGGAAACACCATATATTTT
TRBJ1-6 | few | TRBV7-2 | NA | CASSLALSSAGYNSPLHF | TGTGCCAGCAGCTTAGCACTCTCCTCAGCGGGGTACAATTCACCCCTCCACTTT
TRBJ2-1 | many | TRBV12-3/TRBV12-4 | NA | CASSKTVNEQFF | TGTGCCAGCAGCAAAACGGTCAATGAGCAGTTCTTC
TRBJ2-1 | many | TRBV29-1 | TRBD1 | CSQGQTANEQFF | TGCAGCCAGGGACAGACGGCTAATGAGCAGTTCTTC
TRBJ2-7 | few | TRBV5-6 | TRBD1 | CASSLVGTGMREQYF | TGTGCCAGCAGCTTGGTAGGGACAGGGATGAGGGAGCAGTACTTC
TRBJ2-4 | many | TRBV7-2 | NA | CASSLVAKNIQYF | TGTGCCAGCAGCCTCGTGGCCAAAAACATTCAGTACTTC
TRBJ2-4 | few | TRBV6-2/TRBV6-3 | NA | CASSYPRDTSLNIQYF | TGTGCCAGCAGTTACCCACGGGACACGTCCTTAAACATTCAGTACTTC
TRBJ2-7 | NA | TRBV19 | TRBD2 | CASSNSGRGTYEQYF | TGTGCCAGTAGTAATAGCGGGAGGGGAACCTACGAGCAGTACTTC
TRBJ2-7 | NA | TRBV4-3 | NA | CASSQDPFSNYEQYF | TGCGCCAGCAGCCAAGATCCCTTCTCCAACTACGAGCAGTACTTC
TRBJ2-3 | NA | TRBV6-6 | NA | CASSVDRDTQYF | TGTGCCAGCAGCGTAGACCGTGATACGCAGTATTTT
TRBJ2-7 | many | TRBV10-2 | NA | CASGARPFEQYF | TGCGCCAGCGGGGCCCGACCCTTCGAGCAGTACTTC
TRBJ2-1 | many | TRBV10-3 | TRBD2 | CAISDLLTSGSNEQFF | TGTGCCATCAGTGATCTCCTGACTAGCGGGAGCAATGAGCAGTTCTTC
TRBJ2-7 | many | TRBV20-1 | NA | CSARDRQRSGSYEQYF | TGCAGTGCTAGAGATCGACAAAGGTCGGGGTCCTACGAGCAGTACTTC
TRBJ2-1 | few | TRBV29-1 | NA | CSVKEGTSSYNEQFF | TGCAGCGTTAAGGAGGGGACAAGCTCCTACAATGAGCAGTTCTTC
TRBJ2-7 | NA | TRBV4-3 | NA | CAIELRAIYEQYF | TGCGCCATCGAGCTCAGGGCAATCTACGAGCAGTACTTC
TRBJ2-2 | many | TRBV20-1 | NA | CSAQYRVTGELFF | TGCAGTGCCCAGTATAGAGTCACCGGGGAGCTGTTTTTT
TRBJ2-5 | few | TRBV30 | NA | CAWSVRTGTQYF | TGTGCCTGGAGTGTACGGACGGGGACCCAGTACTTC
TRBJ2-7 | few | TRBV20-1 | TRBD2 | CSASRTSGINEQYF | TGCAGTGCTAGTAGGACTAGCGGGATCAACGAGCAGTACTTC
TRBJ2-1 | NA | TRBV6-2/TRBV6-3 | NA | CASSYYGGLYNEQFF | TGTGCCAGCAGTTATTACGGCGGCCTATACAATGAGCAGTTCTTC
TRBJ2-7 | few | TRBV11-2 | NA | CASSLSQGPEEQYF | TGTGCCAGCAGCTTGTCTCAGGGTCCAGAAGAGCAGTACTTC
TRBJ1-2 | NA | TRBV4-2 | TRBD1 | CASSPTGDNGYTF | TGTGCCAGCAGCCCTACAGGGGATAATGGCTACACCTTC
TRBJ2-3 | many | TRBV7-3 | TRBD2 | CASSGGGSGTDTQYF | TGTGCCAGCAGCGGGGGGGGTTCTGGTACAGATACGCAGTATTTT
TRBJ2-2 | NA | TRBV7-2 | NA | CASSYWRLGRGTGELFF | TGTGCCAGCAGCTATTGGCGACTAGGGCGCGGCACCGGGGAGCTGTTTTTT
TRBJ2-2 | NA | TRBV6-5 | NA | CASSYRANTGELFF | TGTGCCAGCAGTTATAGGGCCAACACCGGGGAGCTGTTTTTT
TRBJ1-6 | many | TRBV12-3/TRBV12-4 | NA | CASTTGTYNSPLHF | TGTGCCAGCACCACCGGGACCTATAATTCACCCCTCCACTTT
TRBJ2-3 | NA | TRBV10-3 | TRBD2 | CAISDRREFTDTQYF | TGTGCCATCAGTGATAGGCGGGAGTTCACAGATACGCAGTATTTT
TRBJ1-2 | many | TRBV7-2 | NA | CASSSNVGYTF | TGTGCCAGCAGCTCAAATGTGGGCTACACCTTC
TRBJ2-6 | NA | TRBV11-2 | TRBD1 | CASSFTGTGSSGANVLTF | TGTGCCAGCAGCTTCACCGGGACAGGCTCCTCTGGGGCCAACGTCCTGACTTTC
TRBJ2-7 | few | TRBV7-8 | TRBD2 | CASSYLGLAGEQYF | TGTGCCAGCAGCTACCTCGGACTAGCGGGGGAGCAGTACTTC
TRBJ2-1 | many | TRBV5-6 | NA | CASSLSVINEQFF | TGTGCCAGCAGCTTAAGTGTGATCAATGAGCAGTTCTTC
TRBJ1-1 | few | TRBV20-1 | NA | CSARNRDSDEAFF | TGCAGTGCTCGGAACAGGGATAGCGATGAAGCTTTCTTT
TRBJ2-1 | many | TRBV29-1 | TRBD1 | CSVEGQGFFLGYNEQFF | TGCAGCGTTGAAGGACAGGGCTTCTTTCTCGGCTACAATGAGCAGTTCTTC
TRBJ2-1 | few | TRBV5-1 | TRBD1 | CASSLWEKGQASSYNEQFF | TGCGCCAGCAGCTTGTGGGAGAAAGGACAGGCTAGCTCCTACAATGAGCAGTTCTTC
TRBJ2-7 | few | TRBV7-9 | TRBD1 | CASSLRQGAYEQYF | TGTGCCAGCAGCTTGCGACAGGGTGCCTACGAGCAGTACTTC
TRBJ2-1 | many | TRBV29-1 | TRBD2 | CSFTGTSGRGQFF | TGCAGCTTCACCGGGACTAGCGGGAGGGGCCAGTTCTTC
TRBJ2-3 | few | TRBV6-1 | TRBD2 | CASTRAGGGTDTQYF | TGTGCCAGCACACGAGCGGGAGGGGGCACAGATACGCAGTATTTT
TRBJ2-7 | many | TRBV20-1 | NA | CSASRGGDEQYF | TGCAGTGCCAGTCGGGGAGGCGACGAGCAGTACTTC
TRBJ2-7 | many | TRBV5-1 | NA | CASSQDRPYEQYF | TGCGCCAGCAGCCAGGACCGCCCCTACGAGCAGTACTTC
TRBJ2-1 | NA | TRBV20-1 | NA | CSAPSGFYYREQFF | TGCAGTGCTCCTTCCGGCTTCTACTACCGGGAGCAGTTCTTC
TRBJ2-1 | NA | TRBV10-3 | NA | CAASGTLTEQFF | TGTGCCGCGTCCGGGACATTGACTGAGCAGTTCTTC
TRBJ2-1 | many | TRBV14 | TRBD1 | CASSPWTGGLNEQFF | TGTGCCAGCAGCCCGTGGACAGGGGGCTTGAATGAGCAGTTCTTC
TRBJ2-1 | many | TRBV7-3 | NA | CASSRDGYNEQFF | TGTGCCAGCAGCCGGGACGGGTACAATGAGCAGTTCTTC
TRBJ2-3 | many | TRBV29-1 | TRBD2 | CSVDRGVGTDTQYF | TGCAGCGTTGATCGGGGGGTCGGCACAGATACGCAGTATTTT
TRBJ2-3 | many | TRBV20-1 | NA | CSAPRPVGTDTQYF | TGCAGTGCTCCCAGACCGGTCGGCACAGATACGCAGTATTTT
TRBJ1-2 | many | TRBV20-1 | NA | CSATPADYGYTF | TGCAGTGCTACCCCAGCAGACTATGGCTACACCTTC
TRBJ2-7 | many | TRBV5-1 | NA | CASSPPQGGSRNEQYF | TGCGCCAGCAGTCCGCCCCAAGGGGGGTCCAGGAACGAGCAGTACTTC
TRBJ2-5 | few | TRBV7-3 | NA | CASSLTEGTETQYF | TGTGCCAGCAGCTTAACTGAGGGGACGGAGACCCAGTACTTC
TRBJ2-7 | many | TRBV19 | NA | CASSTRSYEQYF | TGTGCCAGTAGTACCAGGTCCTACGAGCAGTACTTC
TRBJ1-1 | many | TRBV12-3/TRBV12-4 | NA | CASSPGGPATEAFF | TGTGCCAGCAGTCCTGGGGGACCAGCCACTGAAGCTTTCTTT
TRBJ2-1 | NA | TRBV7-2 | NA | CASSQGFGEQFF | TGTGCCAGCAGCCAGGGGTTCGGTGAGCAGTTCTTC